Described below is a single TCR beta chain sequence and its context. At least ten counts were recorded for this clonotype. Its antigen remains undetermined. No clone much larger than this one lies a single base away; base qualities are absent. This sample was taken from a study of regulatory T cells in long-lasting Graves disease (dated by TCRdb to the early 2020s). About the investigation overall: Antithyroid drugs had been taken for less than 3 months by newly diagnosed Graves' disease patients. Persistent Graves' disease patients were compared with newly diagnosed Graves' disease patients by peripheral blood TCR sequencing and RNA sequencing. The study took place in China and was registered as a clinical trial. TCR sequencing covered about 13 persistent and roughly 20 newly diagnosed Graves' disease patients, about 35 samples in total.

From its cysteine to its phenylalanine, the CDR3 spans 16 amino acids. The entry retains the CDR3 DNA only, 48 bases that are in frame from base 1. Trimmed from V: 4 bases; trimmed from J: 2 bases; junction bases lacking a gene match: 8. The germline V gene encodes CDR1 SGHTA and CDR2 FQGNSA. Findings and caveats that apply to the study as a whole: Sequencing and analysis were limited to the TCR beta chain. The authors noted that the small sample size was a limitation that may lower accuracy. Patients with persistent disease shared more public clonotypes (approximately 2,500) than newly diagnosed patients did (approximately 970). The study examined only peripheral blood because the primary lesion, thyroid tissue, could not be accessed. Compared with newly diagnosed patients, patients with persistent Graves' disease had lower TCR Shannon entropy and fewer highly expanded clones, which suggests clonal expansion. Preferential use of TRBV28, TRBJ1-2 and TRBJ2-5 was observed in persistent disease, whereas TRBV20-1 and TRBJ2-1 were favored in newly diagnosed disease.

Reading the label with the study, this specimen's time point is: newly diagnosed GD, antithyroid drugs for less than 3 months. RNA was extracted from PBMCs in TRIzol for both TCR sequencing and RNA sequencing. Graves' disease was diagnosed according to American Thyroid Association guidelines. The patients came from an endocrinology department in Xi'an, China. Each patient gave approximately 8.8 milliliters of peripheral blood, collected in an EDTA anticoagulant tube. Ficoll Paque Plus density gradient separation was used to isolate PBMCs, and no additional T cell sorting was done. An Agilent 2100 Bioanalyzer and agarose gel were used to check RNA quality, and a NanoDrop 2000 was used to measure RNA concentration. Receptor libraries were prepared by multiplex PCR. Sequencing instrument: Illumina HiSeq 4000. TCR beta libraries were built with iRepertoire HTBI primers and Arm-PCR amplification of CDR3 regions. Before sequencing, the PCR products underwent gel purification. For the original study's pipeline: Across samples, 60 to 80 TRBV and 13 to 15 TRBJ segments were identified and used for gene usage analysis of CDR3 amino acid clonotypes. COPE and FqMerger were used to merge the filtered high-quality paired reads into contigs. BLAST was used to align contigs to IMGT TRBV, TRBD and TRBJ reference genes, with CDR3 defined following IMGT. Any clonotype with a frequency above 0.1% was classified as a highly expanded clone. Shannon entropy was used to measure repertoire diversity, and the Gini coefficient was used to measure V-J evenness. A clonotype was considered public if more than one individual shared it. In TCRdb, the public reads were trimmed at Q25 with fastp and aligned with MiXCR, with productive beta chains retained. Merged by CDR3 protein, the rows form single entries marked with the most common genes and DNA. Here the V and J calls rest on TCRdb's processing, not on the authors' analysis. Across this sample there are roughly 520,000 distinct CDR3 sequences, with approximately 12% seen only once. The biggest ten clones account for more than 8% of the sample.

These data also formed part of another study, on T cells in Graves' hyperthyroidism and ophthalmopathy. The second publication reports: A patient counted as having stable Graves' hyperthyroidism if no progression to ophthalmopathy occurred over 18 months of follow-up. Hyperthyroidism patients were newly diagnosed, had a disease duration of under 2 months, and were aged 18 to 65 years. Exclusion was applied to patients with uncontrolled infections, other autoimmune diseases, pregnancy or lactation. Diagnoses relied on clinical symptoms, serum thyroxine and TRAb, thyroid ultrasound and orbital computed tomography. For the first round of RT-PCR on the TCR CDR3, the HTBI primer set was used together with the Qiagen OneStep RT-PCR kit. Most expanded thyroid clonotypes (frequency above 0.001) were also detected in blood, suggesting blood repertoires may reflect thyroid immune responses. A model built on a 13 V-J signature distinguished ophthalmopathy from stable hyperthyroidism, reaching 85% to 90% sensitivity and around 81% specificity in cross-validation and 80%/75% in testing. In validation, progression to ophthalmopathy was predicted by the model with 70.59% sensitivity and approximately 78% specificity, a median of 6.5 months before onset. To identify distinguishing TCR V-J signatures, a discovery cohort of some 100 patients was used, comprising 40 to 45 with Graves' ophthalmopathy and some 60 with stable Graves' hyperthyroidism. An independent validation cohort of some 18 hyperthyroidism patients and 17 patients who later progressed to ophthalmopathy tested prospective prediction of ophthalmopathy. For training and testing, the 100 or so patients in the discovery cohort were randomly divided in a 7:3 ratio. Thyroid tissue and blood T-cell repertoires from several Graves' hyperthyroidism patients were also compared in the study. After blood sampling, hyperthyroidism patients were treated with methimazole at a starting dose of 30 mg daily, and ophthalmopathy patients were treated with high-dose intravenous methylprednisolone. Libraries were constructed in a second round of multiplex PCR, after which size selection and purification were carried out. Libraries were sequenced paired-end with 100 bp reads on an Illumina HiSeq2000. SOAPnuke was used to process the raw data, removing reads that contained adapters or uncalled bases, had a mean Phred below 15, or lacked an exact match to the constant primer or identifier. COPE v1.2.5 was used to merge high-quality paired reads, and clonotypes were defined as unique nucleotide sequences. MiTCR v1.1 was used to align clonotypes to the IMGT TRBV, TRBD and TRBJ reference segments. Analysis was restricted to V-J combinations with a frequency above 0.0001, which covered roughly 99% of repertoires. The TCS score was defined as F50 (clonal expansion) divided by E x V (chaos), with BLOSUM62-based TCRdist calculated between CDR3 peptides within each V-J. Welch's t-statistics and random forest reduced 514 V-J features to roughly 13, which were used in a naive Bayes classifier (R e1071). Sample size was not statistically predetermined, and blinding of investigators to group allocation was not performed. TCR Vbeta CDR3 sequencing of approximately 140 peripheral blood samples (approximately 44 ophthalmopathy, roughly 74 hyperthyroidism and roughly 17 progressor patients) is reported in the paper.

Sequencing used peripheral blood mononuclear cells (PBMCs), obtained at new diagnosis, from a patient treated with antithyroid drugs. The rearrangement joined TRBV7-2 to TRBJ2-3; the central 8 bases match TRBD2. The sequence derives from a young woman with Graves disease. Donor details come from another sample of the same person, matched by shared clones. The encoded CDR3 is CASSWVAGRFTDTQYF. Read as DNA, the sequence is TGTGCCAGCAGCTGGGTAGCGGGACGCTTCACAGATACGCAGTATTTT.